A single sample is the source of the 10 T cell receptor beta chains below, sequenced in a study of human T cells and chemical hapten exposure. Noted time point: healthy volunteer bleed at 2 weeks. The authors extracted total RNA from unfractionated whole blood. TCRdb fed the RACE reads into MiXCR, producing one record per CDR3 protein. The sample holds 130,000 or so distinct CDR3 sequences; 8.5% to 9.5% are singletons and the top ten take 1.5% to 2%. Input material: whole blood. The receptor set was obtained from a male donor in good health. Some clones in this sample may be carry-over from other donors' samples.

This clonotype was recorded only once. A much larger clonotype is one base distant, so this may be a read error. The V gene is TRBV4-3, the J gene TRBJ2-3; no clear D. Germline CDR1 LGHNA, CDR2 YSLEER. The CDR3 has 13 residues. For the CDR3, the DNA is TGCGCCGGCAGCCAAGTGGGGTCAGATACGCAGTATTTT. Protein product: CAGSQVGSDTQYF.

The chain uses TRBV29-1 and TRBJ1-3; D not certain. V lost 0 bases and J lost 4, with 4 bases in between. This CDR3 has 12 residues. The germline V gene has CDR1 SQVTM and CDR2 ANQGSEA. The CDR3 coding sequence is TGCAGCGTTGAAGATGCGGGAAACACCATATATTTT. It is translated as CSVEDAGNTIYF. Combining the CDR3 with reference TRBV29-1 and TRBJ1-3 gives the whole variable domain SAVISQKPSRDICQRGTSLTIQCQVDSQVTMMFWYRQQPGQSLTLIATANQGSEATYESGFVIDKFPISRPNLTFSTLTVSNMSPEDSSIYLCSVEDAGNTIYFGEGSWLTVV.

This clonotype was seen more than once but under ten times. The chain joins TRBV7-3 to TRBJ2-7; no clear D gene. The CDR3 loop spans 14 amino acids. The ends were cut back, 1 base at V and 5 bases at J, with 12 bases in the middle. From germline, CDR1 is SGHTA and CDR2 FQGTGA. CDR3: CASSLRGGYDEQYF. In nucleotides, the CDR3 is TGTGCCAGCAGCTTAAGGGGTGGGTACGACGAGCAGTACTTC.

The rearrangement uses TRBV7-2 and TRBJ1-1; the match to TRBD1 covers 7 bases. CDR1 is SGHTA, CDR2 FQGNSA, per germline. V gave up 1 base and J gave up 4 bases; unmatched junction bases: 3. The CDR3 sequence is 14 residues long. For the CDR3, the DNA is TGTGCCAGCAGCTTAGTTGGGGACAGCACTGAAGCTTTCTTT. It codes for CASSLVGDSTEAFF.

A few counts support this clonotype. The chain uses TRBV19 and TRBJ1-5; D is perhaps TRBD1 (5 bases). The CDR3 has 15 amino acids. Germline CDR1 LNHDA, CDR2 SQIVND (reference sequence). V lost 7 bases, J lost 2 bases, and 15 bases lay in between. The CDR3 bases are TGTGCCAGTAAAAGCGGCGGGGGAGGCAATCAGCCCCAGCATTTT. Translated, it gives CASKSGGGGNQPQHF.

The chain is built from TRBV20-1 and TRBJ2-5; 14 bases are shared with TRBD2. Per the germline V gene, CDR1 is DFQATT and CDR2 is SNEGSKA (reference sequence). Trimming at V came to 4 bases and at J to 4 bases, leaving 8 bases not matched to a gene. CDR3 length: 16 amino acids. The CDR3 here is CSAMGLAGVSVETQYF. The CDR3 DNA reads as TGCAGTGCTATGGGACTAGCGGGGGTTTCTGTAGAGACCCAGTACTTC.

In this sample, this clonotype turned up many times. The V and J genes are TRBV6-1 and TRBJ2-5, with no clear D. V was trimmed by 3 bases and J by 1 base, leaving 9 bases between them. This CDR3 region has 14 residues. In germline, CDR1 is MNHNS, CDR2 SASEGT. The CDR3 protein is CASSDEYPQETQYF. The CDR3 bases are TGTGCCAGCAGTGATGAGTACCCCCAAGAGACCCAGTACTTC.

The chain carries TRBV5-1 and TRBJ1-3; 7 bases are a match to TRBD1. This CDR3 has 16 amino acids. The germline gives CDR1 SGHRS, CDR2 YFSETQ. Trimming cost V 0 bases and J 0 bases; bases outside gene matches: 3. CDR3 amino acids: CASSLEGTVSGNTIYF. The CDR3 DNA sequence: TGCGCCAGCAGCTTGGAGGGGACAGTCTCTGGAAACACCATATATTTT.

In its sample, this clonotype was seen many times. The chain combines TRBV6-5 with TRBJ2-3, with a weak D call TRBD2 (6 bases). Germline CDR1 is MNHEY and CDR2 is SVGAGI. Trimming shortened V by 0 bases and J by 5 bases, and 6 bases separated the two germline ends. The CDR3 length is 13 residues. The CDR3 nucleotides are TGTGCCAGCAGTTACTCGCGGGGAGATACGCAGTATTTT. Protein sequence: CASSYSRGDTQYF.

Only a few counts were recorded for this clonotype. The genes are TRBV18 and TRBJ1-5, with a possible D match to TRBD1 (5 bases). With 1 base removed from V and 3 bases from J, the gap between germline ends came to 10 bases. Germline CDR1 is KGHSH and CDR2 is LQKENI. The CDR3 sequence is 15 residues long. The CDR3 loop is CASSPQGLDNQPQHF. CDR3 DNA: TGTGCCAGCTCACCACAGGGGCTCGACAATCAGCCCCAGCATTTT.